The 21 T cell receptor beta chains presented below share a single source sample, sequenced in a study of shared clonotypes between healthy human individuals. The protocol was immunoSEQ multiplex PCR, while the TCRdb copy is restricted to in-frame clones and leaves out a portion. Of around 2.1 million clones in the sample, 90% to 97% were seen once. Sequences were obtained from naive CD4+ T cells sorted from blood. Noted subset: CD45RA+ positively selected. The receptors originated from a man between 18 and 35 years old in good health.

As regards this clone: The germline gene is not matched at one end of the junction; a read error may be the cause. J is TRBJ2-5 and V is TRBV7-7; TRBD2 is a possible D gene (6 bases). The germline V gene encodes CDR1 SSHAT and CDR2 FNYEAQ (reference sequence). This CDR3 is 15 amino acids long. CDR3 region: CASSLTEGGLETQYF. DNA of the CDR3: TGTGCTAGCAGCTTGACGGAGGGAGGTCTAGAGACCCAGTACTTC.

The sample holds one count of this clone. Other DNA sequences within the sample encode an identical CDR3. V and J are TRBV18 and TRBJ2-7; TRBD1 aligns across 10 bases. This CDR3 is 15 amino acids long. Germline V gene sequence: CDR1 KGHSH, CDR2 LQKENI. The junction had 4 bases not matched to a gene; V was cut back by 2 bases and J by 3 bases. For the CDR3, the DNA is TGTGCCAGCTCACCAGGACAGGGGGGTTTCTACGAGCAGTACTTC. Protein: CASSPGQGGFYEQYF.

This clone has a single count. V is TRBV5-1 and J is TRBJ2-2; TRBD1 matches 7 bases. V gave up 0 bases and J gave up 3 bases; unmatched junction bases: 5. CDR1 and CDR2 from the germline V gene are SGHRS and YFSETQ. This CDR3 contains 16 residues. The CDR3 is CASSLGDSLDTGELFF. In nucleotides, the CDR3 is TGCGCCAGCAGCTTGGGGGACAGCCTGGACACCGGGGAGCTGTTTTTT.

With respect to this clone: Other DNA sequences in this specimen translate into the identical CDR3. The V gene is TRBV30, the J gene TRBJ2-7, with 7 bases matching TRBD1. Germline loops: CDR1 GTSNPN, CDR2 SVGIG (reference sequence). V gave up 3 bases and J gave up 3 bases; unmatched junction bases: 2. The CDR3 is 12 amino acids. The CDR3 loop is CAWSRDSYEQYF. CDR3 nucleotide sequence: TGTGCCTGGAGCCGGGACAGCTACGAGCAGTACTTC.

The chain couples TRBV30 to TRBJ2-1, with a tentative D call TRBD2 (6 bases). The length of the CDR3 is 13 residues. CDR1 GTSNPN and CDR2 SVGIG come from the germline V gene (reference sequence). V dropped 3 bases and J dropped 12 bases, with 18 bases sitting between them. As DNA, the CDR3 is TGTGCCTGGAGCCCTTCCGGACAAGCGGGGCAGTTCTTC. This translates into CAWSPSGQAGQFF. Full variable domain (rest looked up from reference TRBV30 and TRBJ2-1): SQTIHQWPATLVQPVGSPLSLECTVEGTSNPNLYWYRQAAGRGLQLLFYSVGIGQISSEVPQNLSASRPQDRQFILSSKKLLLSDSGFYLCAWSPSGQAGQFFGPGTRLTVL.

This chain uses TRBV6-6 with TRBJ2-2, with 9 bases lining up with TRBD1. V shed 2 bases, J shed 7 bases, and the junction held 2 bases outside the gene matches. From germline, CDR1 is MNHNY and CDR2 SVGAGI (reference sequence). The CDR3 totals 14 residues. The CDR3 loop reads CASSYGQGIGELFF. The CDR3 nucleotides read TGTGCCAGCAGTTACGGACAGGGGATCGGGGAGCTGTTTTTT.

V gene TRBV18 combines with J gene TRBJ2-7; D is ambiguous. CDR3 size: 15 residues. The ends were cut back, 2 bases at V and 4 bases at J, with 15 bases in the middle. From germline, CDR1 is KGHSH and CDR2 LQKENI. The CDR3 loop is CASSPGTYGTYEQYF. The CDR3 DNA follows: TGTGCCAGCTCACCAGGCACATACGGAACATACGAGCAGTACTTC.

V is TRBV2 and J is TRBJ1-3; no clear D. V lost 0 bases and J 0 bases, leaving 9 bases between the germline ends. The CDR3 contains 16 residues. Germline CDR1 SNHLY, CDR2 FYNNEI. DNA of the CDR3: TGTGCCAGCAGTGAAGCGCCCCGGAACTCTGGAAACACCATATATTTT. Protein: CASSEAPRNSGNTIYF.

DNA for the CDR3: TGTGCCAGCAGTGAGAGTATAGAGGGCTACACCTTC. This translates into CASSESIEGYTF. The chain couples TRBV25-1 to TRBJ1-2, with D unclear. V lost 3 bases and J 8 bases, leaving 10 bases between the germline ends. The germline V gene encodes CDR1 MGHDK and CDR2 SYGVNS. This CDR3 comprises 12 residues.

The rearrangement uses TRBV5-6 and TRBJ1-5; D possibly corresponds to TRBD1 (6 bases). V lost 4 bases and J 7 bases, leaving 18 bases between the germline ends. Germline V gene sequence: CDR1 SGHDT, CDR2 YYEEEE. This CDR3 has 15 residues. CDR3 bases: TGTGCCAGCAGCCCCGGGGGGGCTGCGGGGCAGCCCCAGCATTTT. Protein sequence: CASSPGGAAGQPQHF. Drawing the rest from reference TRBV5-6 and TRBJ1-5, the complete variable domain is DAGVTQSPTHLIKTRGQQVTLRCSPKSGHDTVSWYQQALGQGPQFIFQYYEEEERQRGNFPDRFSGHQFPNYSSELNVNALLLGDSALYLCASSPGGAAGQPQHFGDGTRLSIL.

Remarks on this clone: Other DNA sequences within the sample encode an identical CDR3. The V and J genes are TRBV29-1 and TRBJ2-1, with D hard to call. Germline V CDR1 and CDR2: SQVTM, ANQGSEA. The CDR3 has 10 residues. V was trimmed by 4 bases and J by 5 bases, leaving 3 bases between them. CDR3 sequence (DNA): TGCAGCGTTGGCAACAATGAGCAGTTCTTC. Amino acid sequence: CSVGNNEQFF.

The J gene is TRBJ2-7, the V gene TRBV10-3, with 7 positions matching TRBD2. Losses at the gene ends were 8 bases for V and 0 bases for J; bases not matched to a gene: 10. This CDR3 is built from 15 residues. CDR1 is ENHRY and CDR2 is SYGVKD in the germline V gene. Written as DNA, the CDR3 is TGTGCCATCGGAACTAGCGTCCAAAGCTCCTACGAGCAGTACTTC. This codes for CAIGTSVQSSYEQYF.

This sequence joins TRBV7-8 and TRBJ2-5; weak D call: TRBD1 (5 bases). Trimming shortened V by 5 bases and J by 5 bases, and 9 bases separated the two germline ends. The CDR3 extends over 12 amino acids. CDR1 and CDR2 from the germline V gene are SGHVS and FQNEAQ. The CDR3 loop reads CASSGAWETQYF. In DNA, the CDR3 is TGTGCCAGCAGCGGGGCTTGGGAGACCCAGTACTTC.

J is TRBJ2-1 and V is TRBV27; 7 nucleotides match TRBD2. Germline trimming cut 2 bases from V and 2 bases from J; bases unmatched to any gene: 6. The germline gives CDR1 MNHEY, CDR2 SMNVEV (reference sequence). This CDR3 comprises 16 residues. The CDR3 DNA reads TGTGCCAGCAGTTTACCTCCGGGACTACCCTACAATGAGCAGTTCTTC. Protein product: CASSLPPGLPYNEQFF.

The CDR3 loop is CASSVTGRKEETQYF. Here the CDR3 DNA reads TGTGCCAGCAGCGTAACAGGTCGGAAGGAGGAGACCCAGTACTTC. This sequence joins TRBV9 and TRBJ2-5; maybe TRBD1 (5 bases). Germline CDR1 is SGDLS and CDR2 is YYNGEE. Trimming took 1 base from V and 5 from J, leaving 15 bases between them. The CDR3 spans 15 residues.

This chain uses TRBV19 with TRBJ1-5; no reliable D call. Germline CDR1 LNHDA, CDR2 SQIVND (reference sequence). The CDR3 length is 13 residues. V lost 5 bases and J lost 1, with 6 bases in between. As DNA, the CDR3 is TGTGCCAGTAGTCCCGGGAGCAATCAGCCCCAGCATTTT. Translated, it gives CASSPGSNQPQHF. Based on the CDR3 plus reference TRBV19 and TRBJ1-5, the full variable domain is DGGITQSPKYLFRKEGQNVTLSCEQNLNHDAMYWYRQDPGQGLRLIYYSQIVNDFQKGDIAEGYSVSREKKESFPLTVTSAQKNPTAFYLCASSPGSNQPQHFGDGTRLSIL.

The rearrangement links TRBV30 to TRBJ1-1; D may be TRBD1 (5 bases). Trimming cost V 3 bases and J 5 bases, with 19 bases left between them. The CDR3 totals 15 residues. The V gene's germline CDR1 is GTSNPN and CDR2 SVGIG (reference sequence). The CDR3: CAWSVPGRAGTEAFF. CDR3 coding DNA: TGTGCCTGGAGCGTACCTGGCAGGGCAGGGACTGAAGCTTTCTTT.

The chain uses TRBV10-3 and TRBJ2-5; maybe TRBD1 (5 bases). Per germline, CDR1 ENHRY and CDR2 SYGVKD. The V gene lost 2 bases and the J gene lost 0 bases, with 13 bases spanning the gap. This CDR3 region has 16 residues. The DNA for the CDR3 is TGTGCCATCAGTGAGAACAGCAGGGTTTACCAAGAGACCCAGTACTTC. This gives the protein CAISENSRVYQETQYF.

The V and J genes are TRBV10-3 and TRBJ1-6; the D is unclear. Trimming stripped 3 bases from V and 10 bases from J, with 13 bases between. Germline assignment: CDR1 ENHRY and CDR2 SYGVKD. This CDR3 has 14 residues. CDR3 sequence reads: CAISDPLNGSPLHF. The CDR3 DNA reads TGTGCCATCAGTGACCCGTTGAATGGCTCACCCCTCCACTTT.

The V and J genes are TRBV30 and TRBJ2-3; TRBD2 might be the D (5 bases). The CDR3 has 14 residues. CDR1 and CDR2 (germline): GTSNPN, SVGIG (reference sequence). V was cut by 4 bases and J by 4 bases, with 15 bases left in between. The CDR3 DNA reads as TGTGCCTGGAATCAAATCGGGGTGTCAGATACGCAGTATTTT. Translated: CAWNQIGVSDTQYF.

DNA of the CDR3: TGTGCCAGCAGCTCCCAGGGGGGACCATTCACTGATACGCAGTATTTT. It encodes CASSSQGGPFTDTQYF. V and J are TRBV11-2 and TRBJ2-3, with D possibly TRBD1 on 7 matching bases. Germline CDR1 is SGHAT and CDR2 is FQNNGV. V shed 4 bases and J shed 6 bases, with 20 bases lying between them. The CDR3 contains 16 residues.